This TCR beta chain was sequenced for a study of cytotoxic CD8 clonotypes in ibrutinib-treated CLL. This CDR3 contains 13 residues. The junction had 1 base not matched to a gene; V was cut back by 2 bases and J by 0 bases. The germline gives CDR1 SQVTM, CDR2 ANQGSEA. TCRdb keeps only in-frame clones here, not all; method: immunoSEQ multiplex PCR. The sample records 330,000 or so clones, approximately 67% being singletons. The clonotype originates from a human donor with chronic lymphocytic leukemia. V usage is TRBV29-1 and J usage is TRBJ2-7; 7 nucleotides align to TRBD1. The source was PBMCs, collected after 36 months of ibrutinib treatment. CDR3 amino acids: CSVETGDSYEQYF. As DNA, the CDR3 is TGCAGCGTTGAAACAGGGGACTCCTACGAGCAGTACTTC.